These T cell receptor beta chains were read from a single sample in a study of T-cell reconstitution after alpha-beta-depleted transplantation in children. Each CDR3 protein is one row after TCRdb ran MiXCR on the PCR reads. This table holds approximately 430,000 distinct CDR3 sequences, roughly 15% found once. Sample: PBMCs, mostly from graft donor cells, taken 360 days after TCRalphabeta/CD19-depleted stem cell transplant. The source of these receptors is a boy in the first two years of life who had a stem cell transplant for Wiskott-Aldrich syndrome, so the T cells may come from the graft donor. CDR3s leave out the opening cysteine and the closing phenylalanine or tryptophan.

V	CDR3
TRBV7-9	ASSSPGQEGEQY
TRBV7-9	ASSRSGRNTGELF
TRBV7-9	ASSFLTSGVQETQY
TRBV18	ASSRPGGRATDTQY
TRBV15	ATSRERGAQGPYEQY
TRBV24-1	ATSDNVRPRETQY
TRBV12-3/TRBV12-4	ASRSLAGGNEQF
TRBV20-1	SASRLAGISYEQY
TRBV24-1	ATSDEHKNHETGGETYEQY
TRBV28	ASSLLPPLAAFTDTQY
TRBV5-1	ASSASGSPNTDTQY
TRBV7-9	ASSLGQVGYEQY
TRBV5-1	ASSPRDRGQAGADTQY
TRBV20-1	SVTSGGDLNNEQF
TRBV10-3	AISEGDSALETQY
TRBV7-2	ASSLKTGIYNEQF
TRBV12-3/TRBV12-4	ASSLGLFSSTDTQY
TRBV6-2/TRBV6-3	ASILGRHGNEQF
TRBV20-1	SARRPFSYNEQF
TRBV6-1	ASRGGIETQY
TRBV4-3	ASSQVVKSAYEQY
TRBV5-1	ASSLMSPSLNTYEQY
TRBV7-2	ASRKLFYNEQF
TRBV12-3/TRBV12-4	ASSFPGTGSGIMGNTGELF
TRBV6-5	ASSYSFGTQY
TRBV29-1	SVRQGGMNTEAF
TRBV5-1	ASSLDSRNQDTQY
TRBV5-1	ASSLAGAGWNEQF
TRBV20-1	SAHDRGEADEQF
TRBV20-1	SALGGLAGIPTYEQY
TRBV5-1	ASSLRANTGELF
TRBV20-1	SARDLGLIQETQY
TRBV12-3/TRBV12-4	ASRPWGAPEQY
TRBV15	ATSRGAFTDTQY
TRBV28	ASLRDVSYEQY
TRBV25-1	ASSPRSSGLTYEQY
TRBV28	ASSSGQYKAYEQY
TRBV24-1	ATSDSGTGVDTQY
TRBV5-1	ASSLAGLAGGGDTQY
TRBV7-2	ASGTDSYEQY
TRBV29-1	SVEGESGQGNQETQY
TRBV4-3	ASSLGQGGGYT
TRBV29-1	SVGHRDYQY
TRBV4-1	ASSQEVQGGRNTEAF
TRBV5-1	ASSDRPHYEQY
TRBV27	ASSPTSIASRTYEQY